Here is one TCR beta chain with its context. During active infection, Seattle patients enrolled and were then monitored through disease. The data belong to a study of blood T cell repertoires in COVID-19. Repertoires were generated with immunoSEQ multiplex PCR, while TCRdb's copy carries only in-frame clones and drops some. The sample comprises roughly 100,000 clones, 60% to 85% of which are singletons, and 6% to 6.5% rests with the top ten. The clonotype originates from an older man with COVID-19, enrolled during active disease. What was sequenced was peripheral blood.

This chain's CDR3 is CASSSWTSGHNEQFF. The CDR3 DNA is TGTGCCAGCAGTTCCTGGACTAGCGGCCACAATGAGCAGTTCTTC. The chain carries TRBV6-5 and TRBJ2-1; 10 bases agree with TRBD2. Trimming at V came to 4 bases and at J to 5 bases, leaving 5 bases not matched to a gene. The CDR3 runs to 15 residues. Germline CDR1 reads MNHEY; CDR2 reads SVGAGI.